These 13 T cell receptor beta chains were all obtained from the same sample, sequenced in a study of CD8 T cells in ankylosing spondylitis. Study conclusions and caveats: What seemed typical of ankylosing spondylitis blood was a TCR beta motif built from under 10 highly homologous variants.

TCRdb itself ran the 5' RACE reads through MiXCR, one entry per CDR3 protein. The sample comprises roughly 220,000 distinct CDR3 sequences, approximately 20% of which are singletons, and approximately 46% rests with the top ten. These TCRs' antigens remain unknown. The sequencing sample was made of blood, either unsorted or a sorted T cell fraction (not recorded which). These receptors were collected from a male donor with ankylosing spondylitis.

J is TRBJ2-1 and V is TRBV12-3 or TRBV12-4; TRBD2 matches at 7 bases. The length of the CDR3 is 15 residues. V lost 5 bases and J lost 2; bases outside the gene matches: 6. CDR3: CASSETAGTYNEQFF. The DNA of the CDR3 is TGTGCCAGCAGTGAAACAGCGGGGACCTACAATGAGCAGTTCTTC.

The sample holds a few counts of this clonotype. The genes are TRBV29-1 and TRBJ2-1, with TRBD2 identical over 10 bases. The V and J ends lost 7 bases and 1 base, in that order; junction bases with no gene match: 4. CDR3 length: 14 amino acids. Germline CDR1 is SQVTM and CDR2 is ANQGSEA. This chain's CDR3 is CSGISGGSYNEQFF. As DNA, the CDR3 is TGCAGCGGGATTAGCGGGGGGTCCTACAATGAGCAGTTCTTC.

The V gene is TRBV9, the J gene TRBJ1-2, with TRBD1 as a possible D gene (6 bases). The germline V gene has CDR1 SGDLS and CDR2 YYNGEE. V lost 3 bases and J lost 4, with 19 bases in between. The CDR3 contains 16 residues. The CDR3 DNA reads TGTGCCAGCAGCGCACTACTCCTGACAGGCGTCTATGGCTACACCTTC. Protein: CASSALLLTGVYGYTF.

CDR3 in amino acids: CSVEVTSGRVYSYNEQFF. Written as DNA, the CDR3 is TGCAGCGTTGAAGTAACTAGCGGGAGGGTCTACTCCTACAATGAGCAGTTCTTC. This chain links TRBV29-1 with TRBJ2-1; 13 nucleotides match TRBD2. V lost 1 base, J lost 0 bases, and 6 bases stayed unmatched. The CDR3 length is 18 residues. Germline V lookup: CDR1 SQVTM, CDR2 ANQGSEA.

This clonotype was seen a handful of times. This rearrangement joins TRBV5-6 to TRBJ2-7; 10 bases match TRBD2. V shed 0 bases, J shed 4 bases, and the junction held 4 bases outside the gene matches. There are 15 residues in the CDR3. Germline values: CDR1 SGHDT, CDR2 YYEEEE. This CDR3 reads CASSLGASGSYEQYF. The CDR3 nucleotides are TGTGCCAGCAGCTTGGGGGCTAGCGGGAGTTACGAGCAGTACTTC.

This clonotype was detected ten times or more. The V call is TRBV4-2, the J call TRBJ2-1, with 11 bases that match TRBD2. Germline V CDR1 and CDR2: LGHNA, YNFKEQ. Trimming cost V 0 bases and J 10 bases; bases outside gene matches: 5. CDR3 length: 15 residues. The CDR3 DNA reads TGTGCCAGCAGCCAAGAACTAGCGGGAGCGGAGGAGCAGTTCTTC. Protein sequence: CASSQELAGAEEQFF.

The chain carries TRBV15 and TRBJ2-7; unclear D gene. This CDR3 has 15 amino acids. The V gene's germline CDR1 is LNHNV and CDR2 YYDKDF (reference sequence). CDR3 region: CAHETDRQPPYEQYF. The CDR3 DNA sequence: TGTGCACACGAGACGGACCGTCAACCGCCCTACGAGCAGTACTTC.

The V call is TRBV6-5, the J call TRBJ2-5, with 9 bases aligning to TRBD1. V lost 0 bases, J lost 3 bases, and 8 bases stayed unmatched. Per the germline V gene, CDR1 is MNHEY and CDR2 is SVGAGI. The CDR3 runs 17 residues. CDR3: CASSYSLLRTGEETQYF. The CDR3 DNA reads as TGTGCCAGCAGTTACTCTCTCCTTAGGACAGGGGAAGAGACCCAGTACTTC.

This clonotype has only a few counts. This chain uses TRBV20-1 with TRBJ2-3; D may be TRBD1 (5 bases). Trimming removed 1 base at V and 5 bases at J, with 19 bases between. The CDR3 runs 16 residues. Germline V CDR1 and CDR2: DFQATT, SNEGSKA (reference sequence). The CDR3 region is CSARVFGIGAEDTQYF. In DNA form, the CDR3 reads TGCAGTGCTAGAGTTTTCGGTATAGGGGCTGAAGATACGCAGTATTTT.

In this sample, this clonotype turned up a few times. CDR3 protein: CATSSWEPNNEQFF. Written as DNA, the CDR3 is TGTGCCACCAGTTCCTGGGAGCCAAACAATGAGCAGTTCTTC. The chain uses TRBV24-1 and TRBJ2-1; a possible D gene is TRBD2 (5 bases). V was pared by 6 bases and J by 5 bases, with 13 bases between. This CDR3 is built from 14 residues. Germline V gene data show CDR1 as KGHDR and CDR2 as SFDVKD.

This chain links TRBV4-1 with TRBJ1-1; TRBD1 might be the D (6 bases). Germline CDR1 and CDR2: MGHRA and YSYEKL. The ends were cut back, 4 bases at V and 2 bases at J, with 11 bases in the middle. This CDR3 has 14 amino acids. The CDR3 DNA follows: TGCGCCAGCAGCCCCCGGGGACAAAACACTGAAGCTTTCTTT. Its translation is CASSPRGQNTEAFF.

A few counts support this clonotype. CDR3 sequence (DNA): TGTGCCAGCAGCCAAGAATGGGGGAACTATGGCTACACCTTC. Residues: CASSQEWGNYGYTF. The V and J genes are TRBV14 and TRBJ1-2, with a possible D match to TRBD1 (5 bases). The CDR3 covers 14 residues. With 0 bases removed from V and 2 bases from J, the gap between germline ends came to 7 bases. Germline loops: CDR1 SGHDN, CDR2 FVKESK.

The V gene is TRBV20-1, the J gene TRBJ1-6; TRBD1 matches at 7 bases. Germline V gene sequence: CDR1 DFQATT, CDR2 SNEGSKA (reference sequence). CDR3 size: 13 residues. The junction had 3 bases not matched to a gene; V was cut back by 6 bases and J by 4 bases. Here the CDR3 reads CSAGDSYNSPLHF. In DNA form, the CDR3 reads TGCAGTGCAGGGGACAGTTATAATTCACCCCTCCACTTT.